A single sample is the source of the 23 T cell receptor beta chains below, sequenced in a study of cytomegalovirus exposure and HLA in healthy donors (TCRdb year 2017). Preparation of the library involved the immunoSEQ multiplex PCR assay. For the multiplex PCR, a mixture combining 60 forward primers for TCR Vbeta segments and 13 reverse primers for TCR Jbeta segments was used. Sourced from immuneACCESS, this table was stored by TCRdb with only in-frame sequences that have V and J called. A share of the clones is absent; for the studies checked, an unresolved V gene accounts for under half, and the remainder has no known explanation. The sample profile shows under 200,000 clones; more than 80% of them were found once. The leading ten clones occupy roughly 2.6% of the sample. The source material was PBMCs. The receptors derive from a woman aged 50 to 65 in good health and CMV-seropositive.

The V and J genes are TRBV4-1 and TRBJ2-2, with TRBD2 matching over 7 bases. Germline V gene data show CDR1 as MGHRA and CDR2 as YSYEKL. J lost 4 bases, V lost 1 base, and 6 bases had no gene match. The CDR3 extends over 16 amino acids. The CDR3 spells CASSQGRGRGTGELFF. As DNA, the CDR3 is TGCGCCAGCAGCCAAGGTCGGGGGAGGGGCACCGGGGAGCTGTTTTTT.

This CDR3 reads CASGLADRLNYGYTF. The CDR3 nucleotides read TGTGCTAGTGGTTTGGCCGACAGGCTGAACTATGGCTACACCTTC. This chain connects TRBV12-5 to TRBJ1-2; tentative D call: TRBD1 (6 bases). The CDR3 has 15 amino acids. V was trimmed by 1 base and J by 2 bases, leaving 11 bases between them. Germline CDR1 and CDR2: LGHNT and FRNRAP.

This clone was detected once. The CDR3 protein is CASSLTGPTDTQYF. The CDR3 DNA sequence: TGTGCCAGCAGCTTAACTGGCCCCACAGATACGCAGTATTTT. This sequence joins TRBV7-3 and TRBJ2-3; no firm D call. The germline V gene encodes CDR1 SGHTA and CDR2 FQGTGA. This CDR3 is built from 14 residues. Trimming took 0 bases from V and 2 from J, leaving 6 bases between them.

The rearrangement links TRBV7-2 to TRBJ2-2, with TRBD1 identical over 7 bases. This CDR3 is 14 amino acids long. V dropped 2 bases and J dropped 6; count of bases not matched to a gene: 3. The germline CDR1 and CDR2 sequences are SGHTA and FQGNSA. The CDR3 protein is CASSLKGAAGELFF. The CDR3 bases are TGTGCCAGCAGCTTAAAGGGGGCGGCCGGGGAGCTGTTTTTT.

The rearrangement joins TRBV11-3 to TRBJ2-1; D is possibly TRBD2 (7 bases). V shed 5 bases and J shed 9 bases, with 11 bases lying between them. The length of the CDR3 is 12 residues. The germline CDR1 and CDR2 sequences are SGHNT and YENEEA. The CDR3 region has the DNA TGTGCCAGCAGCCGGGGGGCCGGTGAGCAGTTCTTC. Amino acid sequence: CASSRGAGEQFF.

The J gene is TRBJ2-3, the V gene TRBV7-3; TRBD2 matches at 10 bases. The CDR3 consists of 21 residues. The V gene's germline CDR1 is SGHTA and CDR2 FQGTGA. Unmatched junction bases numbered 22, after V lost 5 bases and J lost 2 bases. The CDR3 region is CASSPTGAKSSGGNPTDTQYF. Written as DNA, the CDR3 is TGTGCCAGCAGCCCGACAGGGGCGAAATCTAGCGGGGGCAACCCCACAGATACGCAGTATTTT.

The J gene is TRBJ1-4, the V gene TRBV15, with 7 bases fitting TRBD1. Germline CDR1 is LNHNV and CDR2 is YYDKDF (reference sequence). The CDR3 runs to 17 residues. Trimming cost V 1 base and J 4 bases; bases outside gene matches: 9. The CDR3 DNA reads as TGTGCCACCAGCAGAGGGGAAGGGGGCTTGGGTAATGAAAAACTGTTTTTT. As protein: CATSRGEGGLGNEKLFF.

The rearrangement joins TRBV11-2 to TRBJ2-2, with TRBD1 matching over 10 bases. Germline CDR1 reads SGHAT; CDR2 reads FQNNGV. The CDR3 spans 15 residues. Trimming cost V 5 bases and J 5 bases; bases outside gene matches: 5. The CDR3 coding sequence is TGTGCCAGCAGCCCTGGACAGGGGGGGACCGGGGAGCTGTTTTTT. Residues: CASSPGQGGTGELFF.

The rearrangement uses TRBV6-1 and TRBJ2-3, with D maybe TRBD2 (6 bases). CDR3 length: 14 residues. V was clipped by 5 bases and J by 1 base, with 10 bases between them. CDR1 MNHNS and CDR2 SASEGT come from the germline V gene. The CDR3 loop is CASSFPGGTDTQYF. For the CDR3, the DNA is TGTGCCAGCAGTTTCCCGGGGGGCACAGATACGCAGTATTTT.

In its sample, this clone was seen once. This chain connects TRBV5-4 to TRBJ2-2; tentative D call: TRBD1 (5 bases). Looked up from germline, CDR1 is SGHNT and CDR2 is YYREEE (reference sequence). V was cut by 2 bases and J by 1 base, with 12 bases left in between. The length of the CDR3 is 16 residues. This CDR3 reads CASSFRTGQNTGELFF. DNA of the CDR3: TGTGCCAGCAGCTTCCGAACAGGACAGAACACCGGGGAGCTGTTTTTT.

This chain links TRBV19 with TRBJ2-7, with D possibly TRBD1 on 6 matching bases. Germline V gives CDR1 LNHDA, CDR2 SQIVND (reference sequence). Trimming cost V 6 bases and J 3 bases, with 12 bases left between them. The CDR3 spans 13 residues. Here the CDR3 DNA reads TGTGCCAGTAGCCCGACAGGTTACTACGAGCAGTACTTC. Encoded protein: CASSPTGYYEQYF.

The chain has TRBV19 and TRBJ1-5; the match to TRBD1 covers 10 bases. The V segment lost 11 bases and the J segment 0 bases; nucleotides outside the gene matches: 10. CDR1 LNHDA and CDR2 SQIVND come from the germline V gene (reference sequence). CDR3 length: 16 amino acids. CDR3 nucleotides: TGTGCCCCCAAGGGGACAGGGGCCTATAGCAATCAGCCCCAGCATTTT. Translated, it gives CAPKGTGAYSNQPQHF.

V usage is TRBV5-6 and J usage is TRBJ2-7, with TRBD2 matching over 7 bases. Germline V lookup: CDR1 SGHDT, CDR2 YYEEEE. The CDR3 is made up of 16 amino acids. The V gene end was trimmed by 2 bases and the J gene end by 5 bases; junction bases not matched to a gene: 13. The CDR3, as DNA: TGTGCCAGCAGCTTCGGGGTGTGGGCGGGGGAACACGAGCAGTACTTC. This gives the protein CASSFGVWAGEHEQYF. The whole variable domain, remainder taken from reference TRBV5-6 and TRBJ2-7, is DAGVTQSPTHLIKTRGQQVTLRCSPKSGHDTVSWYQQALGQGPQFIFQYYEEEERQRGNFPDRFSGHQFPNYSSELNVNALLLGDSALYLCASSFGVWAGEHEQYFGPGTRLTVT.

This chain joins TRBV27 and TRBJ2-1, with D perhaps matching TRBD2 (6 bases). Germline V lookup: CDR1 MNHEY, CDR2 SMNVEV (reference sequence). Trimming shortened V by 3 bases and J by 4 bases, and 7 bases separated the two germline ends. The CDR3 runs 13 residues. CDR3 sequence (DNA): TGTGCCAGCAGTTTGGCGGGGTACAATGAGCAGTTCTTC. Amino acid sequence: CASSLAGYNEQFF.

This chain uses TRBV4-3 with TRBJ1-2; TRBD1 might be the D (6 bases). V dropped 4 bases and J dropped 6 bases, with 12 bases sitting between them. The CDR3 is 13 residues long. Germline V gene sequence: CDR1 LGHNA, CDR2 YSLEER. The CDR3 here is CASSRDWTDGYTF. Written as DNA, the CDR3 is TGCGCCAGCAGCCGAGATTGGACAGATGGCTACACCTTC.

The chain employs TRBV5-5 and TRBJ1-3, with no clear D. The CDR3 runs to 16 residues. The V gene lost 4 bases and the J gene lost 2 bases, with 16 bases spanning the gap. Looked up from germline, CDR1 is SGHKS and CDR2 is YYEKEE (reference sequence). This CDR3 reads CASSTIRGSTGNTIYF. The CDR3 coding sequence is TGTGCCAGCAGCACCATACGAGGGTCTACTGGAAACACCATATATTTT.

The chain links TRBV21-1 to TRBJ1-5; TRBD1 is the table's D call, not checked against the DNA. TRBV21-1 corresponds to a pseudogene. The CDR3 is made up of 16 amino acids. The DNA for the CDR3 is TGTGCCAGCAGCAAATCGGGGACAGGGGGAATTCAGCCCCAGCATTTT. Translating it yields CASSKSGTGGIQPQHF.

V and J are TRBV4-1 and TRBJ1-4; possibly TRBD1 for D (6 bases). V was trimmed by 2 bases and J by 0 bases, leaving 10 bases between them. The CDR3 is 16 residues long. Germline lookup yields CDR1 MGHRA and CDR2 YSYEKL. DNA of the CDR3: TGCGCCAGCAGCCAACAGACAGGTGCAACTAATGAAAAACTGTTTTTT. Encoded protein: CASSQQTGATNEKLFF.

V is TRBV5-1 and J is TRBJ1-3; 9 nucleotides agree with TRBD1. Germline V gene sequence: CDR1 SGHRS, CDR2 YFSETQ. Germline trimming cut 4 bases from V and 0 bases from J; bases unmatched to any gene: 5. The CDR3 totals 16 residues. CDR3 region: CASSIDRGSSGNTIYF. The DNA of the CDR3 is TGCGCCAGCAGCATAGACAGGGGGAGCTCTGGAAACACCATATATTTT.

The V and J genes are TRBV5-4 and TRBJ2-5; TRBD1 matches 8 bases. CDR3 size: 15 residues. Trimming cost V 1 base and J 5 bases; bases outside gene matches: 7. Looked up from germline, CDR1 is SGHNT and CDR2 is YYREEE (reference sequence). CDR3: CASSLRAGGRETQYF. CDR3 DNA sequence: TGTGCCAGCAGCTTGCGAGCAGGGGGCAGGGAGACCCAGTACTTC.

The J gene is TRBJ1-1, the V gene TRBV6-4, with 7 bases aligning to TRBD1. The CDR3 consists of 18 residues. CDR1 is MRHNA, CDR2 SNTAGT, per germline. V trimming: 1 base; J trimming: 1 base; junction bases outside the gene matches: 12. The CDR3 region is CASSDLIGEGAWNTEAFF. The CDR3 DNA reads as TGTGCCAGCAGTGACTTAATTGGAGAGGGGGCCTGGAACACTGAAGCTTTCTTT.

There are a few counts of this clone. In DNA, the CDR3 is TGTGCCAGCAGCCCCAGGGGAGGGGGCAATCAGCCCCAGCATTTT. The encoded protein is CASSPRGGGNQPQHF. This chain uses TRBV7-9 with TRBJ1-5; weak D call: TRBD1 (6 bases). The CDR3 runs to 15 residues. The ends were cut back, 5 bases at V and 2 bases at J, with 13 bases in the middle. CDR1 and CDR2 from the germline V gene are SEHNR and FQNEAQ (reference sequence).

The rearrangement links TRBV6-5 to TRBJ1-2; 9 bases match TRBD1. Trimming took 2 bases from V and 6 from J; bases not matched to a gene: 1. Germline loops: CDR1 MNHEY, CDR2 SVGAGI. There are 13 residues in the CDR3. The CDR3 sequence is CASSYGQGHGYTF. Here the CDR3 DNA reads TGTGCCAGCAGTTACGGACAGGGGCATGGCTACACCTTC.